The entry that follows covers one T cell receptor beta chain sequence. The junction does not match germline at one end; this may be a read error. Distinct nucleotide sequences in the sample also encode this CDR3. The data are from a study of blood T cell repertoires in COVID-19. The method was immunoSEQ multiplex PCR; TCRdb's version includes in-frame clones alone and lacks a portion of them. The sample carries under 130,000 clones, approximately 85% recorded once. Germline lookup yields CDR1 SGHRS and CDR2 YFSETQ. The CDR3 consists of 15 residues. Material: peripheral blood. The chain recombines TRBV5-1 with TRBJ1-2, with 9 bases aligning to TRBD1. The sequence was collected from a man aged 50 or older with acute or convalescent COVID-19. CDR3 sequence (DNA): TGTGCCAGCAGCTTAGGACAGGGGCCACGGCATGGCTACACCTTC. It is translated as CASSLGQGPRHGYTF.